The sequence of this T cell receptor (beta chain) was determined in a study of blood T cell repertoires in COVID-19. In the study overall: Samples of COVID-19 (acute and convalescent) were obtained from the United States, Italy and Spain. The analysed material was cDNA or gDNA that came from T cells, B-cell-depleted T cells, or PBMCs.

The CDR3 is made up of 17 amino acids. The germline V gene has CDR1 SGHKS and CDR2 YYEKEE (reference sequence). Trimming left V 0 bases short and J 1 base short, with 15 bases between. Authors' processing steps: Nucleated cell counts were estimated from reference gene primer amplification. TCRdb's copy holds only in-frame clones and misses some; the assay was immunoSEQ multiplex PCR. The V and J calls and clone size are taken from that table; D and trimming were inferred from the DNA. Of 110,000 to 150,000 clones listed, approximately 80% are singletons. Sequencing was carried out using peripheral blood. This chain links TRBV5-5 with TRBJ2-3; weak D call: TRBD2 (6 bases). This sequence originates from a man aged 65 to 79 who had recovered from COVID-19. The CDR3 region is CASSLVLSERGTDTQYF. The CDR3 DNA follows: TGTGCCAGCAGCTTGGTCCTGAGTGAGCGGGGCACAGATACGCAGTATTTT.